The 31 T cell receptor beta chains below come from one sample, sequenced in a study of metastatic and nonmetastatic thyroid tumors. No treatment of any kind had been given to any patient before thyroid surgery. From the PCR reads, TCRdb re-called clones with MiXCR. The sample records some 14,000 clones, roughly 36% being singletons. The sample taken for sequencing was tumor tissue. These receptors all come from a male donor with papillary thyroid cancer or a benign thyroid nodule (not recorded which). Some clones in this sample may be carry-over from other donors' samples.

This clone is deemed medium-sized (0.01 to 0.1%). The chain links TRBV11-2 to TRBJ2-5, with D possibly TRBD2 on 5 matching bases. The germline V gene has CDR1 SGHAT and CDR2 FQNNGV. The CDR3 covers 14 residues. The V gene lost 5 bases and the J gene lost 3 bases, with 13 bases spanning the gap. As DNA, the CDR3 is TGTGCCAGCAGCCTTGCAAGCGGAAAAGAGACCCAGTACTTC. Amino acid sequence: CASSLASGKETQYF. The full variable domain, with the rest looked up from reference TRBV11-2 and TRBJ2-5, is EAGVAQSPRYKIIEKRQSVAFWCNPISGHATLYWYQQILGQGPKLLIQFQNNGVVDDSQLPKDRFSAERLKGVDSTLKIQPAKLEDSAVYLCASSLASGKETQYFGPGTRLLVL.

In its sample, this clone was seen many times. The chain recombines TRBV7-6 with TRBJ1-1, with D perhaps TRBD1 (5 bases). The CDR3 runs to 16 residues. Germline assignment: CDR1 SGHVS and CDR2 FNYEAQ. V was pared by 5 bases and J by 2 bases, with 18 bases between. This CDR3 is CASSPKPEGRNTEAFF. CDR3 DNA: TGTGCCAGCAGCCCGAAGCCAGAGGGGAGAAACACTGAAGCTTTCTTT.

This clone appeared many times. The chain has TRBV5-4 and TRBJ1-1; D remains ambiguous. From germline, CDR1 is SGHNT and CDR2 YYREEE (reference sequence). Trimming left V 3 bases short and J 3 bases short, with 12 bases between. This CDR3 spans 14 amino acids. The CDR3 region has the DNA TGTGCCAGCAGCTCGGGGTATTTGGACACTGAAGCTTTCTTT. Protein product: CASSSGYLDTEAFF.

This clone was picked up a small number of times. The chain combines TRBV6-2 or TRBV6-3 with TRBJ2-7; no definite D call. Germline V CDR1 and CDR2: MNHEY, SVGEGT. This CDR3 comprises 15 residues. The ends were cut back, 4 bases at V and 3 bases at J, with 16 bases in the middle. CDR3 bases: TGTGCCAGCAGTTTTCAGTTTAGTTTGGGCTACGAGCAGTACTTC. It yields the protein CASSFQFSLGYEQYF.

The rearrangement uses TRBV28 and TRBJ1-2; the D gene is possibly TRBD1 (6 bases). Per germline, CDR1 MDHEN and CDR2 SYDVKM. The CDR3 is made up of 12 amino acids. The V end lost 5 bases, the J end lost 3 bases, and 7 bases lay between the germline ends. CDR3 nucleotides: TGTGCCAGCAGTAGACAGGACTATGGCTACACCTTC. This translates into CASSRQDYGYTF.

This clone is medium-sized (0.01 to 0.1%). The chain couples TRBV11-2 to TRBJ1-2, with D uncertain. Trimming took off 5 bases at V and 1 base at J, with 14 bases between the two ends. CDR1 is SGHAT and CDR2 is FQNNGV in the germline V gene. The CDR3 length is 15 residues. CDR3 amino acids: CASSPGLDFNYGYTF. CDR3 DNA: TGTGCCAGCAGCCCAGGTCTAGATTTTAACTATGGCTACACCTTC.

The chain carries TRBV5-1 and TRBJ1-1; 9 bases fit TRBD1. CDR3 length: 17 residues. The V gene's germline CDR1 is SGHRS and CDR2 YFSETQ. The J segment lost 3 bases and the V segment lost 4 bases, leaving 13 bases of the junction unmatched. The CDR3 bases are TGCGCCAGCAGCAAGACCGGGACAGGGTACGCGGACACTGAAGCTTTCTTT. Translated, it gives CASSKTGTGYADTEAFF.

This clone was counted many times. The rearrangement joins TRBV12-5 to TRBJ2-7; 8 bases map to TRBD1. From germline, CDR1 is LGHNT and CDR2 FRNRAP. CDR3 length: 17 residues. The V gene end was trimmed by 1 base and the J gene end by 6 bases; junction bases not matched to a gene: 14. CDR3 sequence reads: CASGLAYRDRSFLEQYF. CDR3 in DNA: TGTGCTAGTGGTTTGGCTTACCGGGACAGGTCTTTTCTCGAGCAGTACTTC.

This clone was recorded at least ten times. V is TRBV20-1 and J is TRBJ1-5; the D is unclear. Germline V gene data show CDR1 as DFQATT and CDR2 as SNEGSKA (reference sequence). Trimming took off 6 bases at V and 5 bases at J, with 11 bases between the two ends. This CDR3 has 12 amino acids. The CDR3: CSASGPDQPQHF. The CDR3 DNA sequence: TGCAGTGCCTCAGGACCCGATCAGCCCCAGCATTTT.

This clone was detected only a few times. At one end the junction does not follow the germline gene, possibly because of a read error. The CDR3 DNA follows: TGTACCAGCAGCCGACTAGTGGGCTCCTACGAGCAGTACTTC. Translation gives CTSSRLVGSYEQYF. This chain links TRBV3-1 with TRBJ2-7; the D gene is possibly TRBD2 (6 bases). This CDR3 has 14 amino acids. Germline loops: CDR1 LGHDT, CDR2 YNNKEL (reference sequence).

With regard to this clone: No conserved phenylalanine or tryptophan ends this CDR3, so it is likely a read error. The V call is TRBV20-1, the J call TRBJ2-1; no clear D. The CDR3 is made up of 11 amino acids. Germline V gene sequence: CDR1 DFQATT, CDR2 SNEGSKA (reference sequence). The CDR3 DNA reads as TGCATTGTTCTAGGCTACAATGAGCAGTTCTCC. This gives the protein CIVLGYNEQFS.

This clone showed up many times. The CDR3 nucleotides read TGCAGTGCGGCCGGGACGGGGTATGAAGAGACCCAGTACTTC. This sequence encodes CSAAGTGYEETQYF. The rearrangement joins TRBV20-1 to TRBJ2-5; D is possibly TRBD1 or TRBD2 (5 bases each). V lost 6 bases and J 3 bases, leaving 17 bases between the germline ends. Germline V gene sequence: CDR1 DFQATT, CDR2 SNEGSKA (reference sequence). The CDR3 spans 14 residues.

This clone is categorized as medium-sized. The rearrangement joins TRBV19 to TRBJ1-1, with a tentative D call TRBD1 (5 bases). The V and J ends lost 2 bases and 4 bases respectively, with 11 bases between them. Germline lookup yields CDR1 LNHDA and CDR2 SQIVND (reference sequence). CDR3 length: 14 amino acids. CDR3 coding DNA: TGTGCCAGTAGTATACGGGGGAGTTCCACTGAAGCTTTCTTT. This codes for CASSIRGSSTEAFF. Filled out from reference TRBV19 and TRBJ1-1, the complete variable domain reads DGGITQSPKYLFRKEGQNVTLSCEQNLNHDAMYWYRQDPGQGLRLIYYSQIVNDFQKGDIAEGYSVSREKKESFPLTVTSAQKNPTAFYLCASSIRGSSTEAFFGQGTRLTVV.

The V gene is TRBV6-2 or TRBV6-3, the J gene TRBJ2-1; D is unresolved. The CDR3 extends over 14 amino acids. Germline lookup yields CDR1 MNHEY and CDR2 SVGEGT. Trimming pared 0 bases from V and 2 bases from J, leaving 5 bases between. CDR3 in amino acids: CASSYSSPYNEQFF. In DNA form, the CDR3 reads TGTGCCAGCAGTTACTCCAGCCCCTACAATGAGCAGTTCTTC.

This clone was observed a handful of times. This may arise from a read error, as a much more abundant clone is one base away. The chain joins TRBV7-8 to TRBJ1-1; D not resolved. With 5 bases removed from V and 3 bases from J, the gap between germline ends came to 16 bases. The CDR3 contains 15 residues. The germline V gene encodes CDR1 SGHVS and CDR2 FQNEAQ. In DNA, the CDR3 is TGTGCCAGCAGCCGGCAGGTACCTCAGGACACTGAAGCTTTCTTT. It specifies CASSRQVPQDTEAFF.

This clone is labeled as medium-sized. V is TRBV6-1 and J is TRBJ1-1, with D unclear. The CDR3 runs to 13 residues. V dropped 7 bases and J dropped 8 bases, with 17 bases sitting between them. Germline V gives CDR1 MNHNS, CDR2 SASEGT. The CDR3 DNA sequence: TGTGCCAGCATCAATCACAGACTTAAAGAAGCTTTCTTT. This codes for CASINHRLKEAFF.

This clone has a handful of counts. The rearrangement uses TRBV6-2 or TRBV6-3 and TRBJ2-1; D unclear. Trimming shortened V by 7 bases and J by 2 bases, and 12 bases separated the two germline ends. This CDR3 spans 14 amino acids. Germline V CDR1 and CDR2: MNHEY, SVGEGT. The CDR3, as DNA: TGTGCCAGCAAGGGCGTCGTCACCTACAATGAGCAGTTCTTC. As protein: CASKGVVTYNEQFF.

This clone rates as medium-sized. The chain joins TRBV18 to TRBJ2-3; D ambiguous. CDR1 is KGHSH, CDR2 LQKENI, per germline. The CDR3 has 11 amino acids. The germline V and J ends were trimmed by 3 bases and 2 bases, with 0 bases remaining between them. DNA of the CDR3: TGTGCCAGCTCACCCACAGATACGCAGTATTTT. This encodes CASSPTDTQYF. The full variable domain, rest sourced from reference TRBV18 and TRBJ2-3, is NAGVMQNPRHLVRRRGQEARLRCSPMKGHSHVYWYRQLPEEGLKFMVYLQKENIIDESGMPKERFSAEFPKEGPSILRIQQVVRGDSAAYFCASSPTDTQYFGPGTRLTVL.

This clone was recorded a few times. V and J are TRBV19 and TRBJ1-2, with D unclear. V lost 5 bases and J 6 bases, leaving 16 bases between the germline ends. Germline V lookup: CDR1 LNHDA, CDR2 SQIVND (reference sequence). This CDR3 comprises 14 residues. CDR3: CASSYPRSRDGYTF. CDR3 coding DNA: TGTGCCAGTAGTTATCCCAGGAGTAGAGATGGCTACACCTTC.

By proportion, this clone is medium-sized. V is TRBV11-3 and J is TRBJ2-1, with 9 bases aligning to TRBD2. The CDR3 consists of 14 residues. V lost 8 bases, J lost 3 bases, and 5 bases stayed unmatched. Germline CDR1 is SGHNT and CDR2 is YENEEA. The CDR3 spells CASRASGIYNEQFF. The CDR3 region has the DNA TGTGCCAGCCGGGCTAGCGGGATCTACAATGAGCAGTTCTTC.

This chain uses TRBV4-1 with TRBJ2-5; 10 positions match TRBD1. V was clipped by 3 bases and J by 7 bases; unmatched bases: 8. Germline V CDR1 and CDR2: MGHRA, YSYEKL. The CDR3 spans 15 residues. The CDR3 DNA is TGCGCCAGCAGCCACGCCGGGACAGGGGCAGGGACCCAGTACTTC. It codes for CASSHAGTGAGTQYF.

V gene TRBV2 combines with J gene TRBJ2-1; either TRBD1 or TRBD2 may fit D (6 bases each). The CDR3 contains 14 residues. The germline gives CDR1 SNHLY, CDR2 FYNNEI. Trimming cost V 9 bases and J 0 bases, with 12 bases left between them. The chain's CDR3 is CASNGGLSYNEQFF. CDR3 nucleotide sequence: TGTGCCAGTAACGGGGGCCTCTCCTACAATGAGCAGTTCTTC.

By proportion, this clone is medium-sized (0.01 to 0.1%). This rearrangement joins TRBV28 to TRBJ1-1; no clear D gene. The germline gives CDR1 MDHEN, CDR2 SYDVKM. The CDR3 is made up of 14 amino acids. V was cut by 6 bases and J by 0 bases, with 11 bases left in between. The CDR3 loop is CASSHLRMNTEAFF. The CDR3 DNA follows: TGTGCCAGCAGCCACCTCCGGATGAACACTGAAGCTTTCTTT.

The J gene is TRBJ1-2, the V gene TRBV5-1; weak D call: TRBD1 (6 bases). The CDR3 has 15 amino acids. Germline CDR1 reads SGHRS; CDR2 reads YFSETQ. Trimming removed 4 bases from V and 1 base from J, with 14 bases in between. The CDR3 reads CASSDMSGDNYGYTF. The DNA for the CDR3 is TGCGCCAGCAGCGACATGTCAGGGGATAACTATGGCTACACCTTC.

In this sample, this clone turned up many times. The sample carries other DNA sequences with the same CDR3. The chain's CDR3 is CASSLGQGAYEQYF. CDR3 bases: TGTGCCAGCAGCTTAGGACAGGGCGCCTACGAGCAGTACTTC. V gene TRBV7-6 combines with J gene TRBJ2-7, with 7 bases lining up with TRBD1. The trim removed 1 base at V and 2 bases at J, leaving 2 bases unmatched. The CDR3 spans 14 residues. Germline CDR1 and CDR2: SGHVS and FNYEAQ.

J is TRBJ1-1 and V is TRBV6-9; tentatively, D is TRBD1 (6 bases). Germline V gene sequence: CDR1 MNHGY, CDR2 SVAAGI. The ends were cut back, 4 bases at V and 3 bases at J, with 9 bases in the middle. This CDR3 comprises 13 residues. In DNA form, the CDR3 reads TGTGCCAGCAGTTGGAGGGGGTACACTGAAGCTTTCTTT. This gives the protein CASSWRGYTEAFF.

This clone came up many times. The chain joins TRBV11-1 to TRBJ2-7; no definite D call. CDR3 length: 12 residues. CDR1 and CDR2 (germline): SGHAT, FQDESV (reference sequence). V was trimmed by 5 bases and J by 5 bases, leaving 10 bases between them. DNA of the CDR3: TGTGCCAGCAGCCACCTCGATGACGAGCAGTACTTC. It is translated as CASSHLDDEQYF.

Many counts were recorded for this clone. This chain connects TRBV12-3 or TRBV12-4 to TRBJ2-5; D ambiguous. Trimming removed 6 bases from V and 5 bases from J, with 13 bases in between. The CDR3 length is 13 residues. CDR3 sequence: CASSNLGTETQYF. DNA for the CDR3: TGTGCCAGCAGCAATCTAGGCACGGAGACCCAGTACTTC.

There are a few counts of this clone. The conserved phenylalanine or tryptophan is not found at the CDR3 terminus, so this likely reflects a read error. The gene calls are TRBV6-1 and TRBJ1-2; D not resolved. This CDR3 region has 14 residues. Germline V CDR1 and CDR2: MNHNS, SASEGT. V was trimmed by 5 bases and J by 8 bases, leaving 18 bases between them. CDR3 coding DNA: TGTGCCAGCAGTAACCGGCGGCCGGAAGAAGGCTACACCTTA. Its protein is CASSNRRPEEGYTL.

The chain couples TRBV6-1 to TRBJ1-1, with D hard to call. V dropped 0 bases and J dropped 1 base, with 6 bases sitting between them. From germline, CDR1 is MNHNS and CDR2 SASEGT. This CDR3 has 14 residues. CDR3 region: CASSEAQENTEAFF. Written as DNA, the CDR3 is TGTGCCAGCAGTGAAGCCCAGGAGAACACTGAAGCTTTCTTT.

This clone was observed once. The rearrangement links TRBV5-1 to TRBJ1-1, with D tentatively TRBD1 (6 bases). V lost 4 bases to trimming and J lost 10 bases, with 14 bases between them. The CDR3 sequence is 12 residues long. CDR1 is SGHRS, CDR2 YFSETQ, per germline. The DNA for the CDR3 is TGCGCCAGCAGCCAAGGAGCAGGGGTAGCTTTCTTT. Amino acid sequence: CASSQGAGVAFF. Supplemented by reference TRBV5-1 and TRBJ1-1, the full variable domain reads KAGVTQTPRYLIKTRGQQVTLSCSPISGHRSVSWYQQTPGQGLQFLFEYFSETQRNKGNFPGRFSGRQFSNSRSEMNVSTLELGDSALYLCASSQGAGVAFFGQGTRLTVV.